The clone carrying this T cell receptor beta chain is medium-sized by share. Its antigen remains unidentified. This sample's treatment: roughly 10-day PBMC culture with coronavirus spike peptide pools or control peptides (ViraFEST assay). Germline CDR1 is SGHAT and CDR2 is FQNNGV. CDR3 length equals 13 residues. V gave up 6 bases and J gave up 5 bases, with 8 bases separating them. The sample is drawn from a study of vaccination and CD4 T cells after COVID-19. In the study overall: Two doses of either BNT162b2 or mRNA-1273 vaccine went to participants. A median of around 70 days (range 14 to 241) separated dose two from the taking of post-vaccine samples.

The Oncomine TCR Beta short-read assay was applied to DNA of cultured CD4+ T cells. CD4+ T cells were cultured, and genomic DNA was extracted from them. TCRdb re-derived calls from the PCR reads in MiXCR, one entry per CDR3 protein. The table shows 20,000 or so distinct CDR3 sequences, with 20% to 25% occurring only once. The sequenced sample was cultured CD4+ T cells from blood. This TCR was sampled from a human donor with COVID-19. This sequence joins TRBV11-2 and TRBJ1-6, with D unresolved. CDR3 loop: CASSSTNNSPLHF. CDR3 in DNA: TGTGCCAGCAGTTCGACAAATAATTCACCCCTCCACTTT.